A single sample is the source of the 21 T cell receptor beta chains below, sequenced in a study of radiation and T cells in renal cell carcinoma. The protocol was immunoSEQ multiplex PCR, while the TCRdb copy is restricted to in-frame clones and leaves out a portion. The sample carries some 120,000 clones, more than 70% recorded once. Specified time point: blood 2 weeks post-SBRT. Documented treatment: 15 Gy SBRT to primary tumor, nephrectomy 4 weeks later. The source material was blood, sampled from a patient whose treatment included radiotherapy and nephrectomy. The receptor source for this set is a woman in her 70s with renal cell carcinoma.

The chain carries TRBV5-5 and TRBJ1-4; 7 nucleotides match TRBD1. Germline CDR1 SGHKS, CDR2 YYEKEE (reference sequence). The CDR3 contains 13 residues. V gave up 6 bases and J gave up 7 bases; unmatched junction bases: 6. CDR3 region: CASTGTAGEKLFF. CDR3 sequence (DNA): TGTGCCAGCACCGGGACAGCGGGTGAAAAACTGTTTTTT.

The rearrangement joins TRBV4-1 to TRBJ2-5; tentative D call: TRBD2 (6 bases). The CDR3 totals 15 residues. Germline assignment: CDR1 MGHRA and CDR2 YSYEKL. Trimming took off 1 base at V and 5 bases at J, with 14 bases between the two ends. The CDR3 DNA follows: TGCGCCAGCAGCCAAGCGAGACTAGGGCGGGAGACCCAGTACTTC. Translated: CASSQARLGRETQYF.

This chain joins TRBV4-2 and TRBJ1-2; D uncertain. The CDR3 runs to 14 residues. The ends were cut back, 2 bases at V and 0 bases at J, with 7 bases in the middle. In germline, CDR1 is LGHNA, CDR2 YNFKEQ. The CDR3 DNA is TGTGCCAGCAGCCAACCAGAAACTAACTATGGCTACACCTTC. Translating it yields CASSQPETNYGYTF.

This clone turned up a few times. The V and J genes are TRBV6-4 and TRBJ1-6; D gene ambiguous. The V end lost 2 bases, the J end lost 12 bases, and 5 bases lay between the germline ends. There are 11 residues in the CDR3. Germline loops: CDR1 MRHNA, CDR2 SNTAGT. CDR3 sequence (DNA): TGTGCCAGCAGTGACCCCGGACCCCTCCACTTT. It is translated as CASSDPGPLHF.

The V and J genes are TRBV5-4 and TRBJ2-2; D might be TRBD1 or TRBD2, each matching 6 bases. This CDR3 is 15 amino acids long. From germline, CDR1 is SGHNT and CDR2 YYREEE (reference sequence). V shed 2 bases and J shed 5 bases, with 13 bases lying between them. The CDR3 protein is CASSLGGLGTGELFF. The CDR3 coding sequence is TGTGCCAGCAGCTTAGGGGGGCTAGGGACCGGGGAGCTGTTTTTT.

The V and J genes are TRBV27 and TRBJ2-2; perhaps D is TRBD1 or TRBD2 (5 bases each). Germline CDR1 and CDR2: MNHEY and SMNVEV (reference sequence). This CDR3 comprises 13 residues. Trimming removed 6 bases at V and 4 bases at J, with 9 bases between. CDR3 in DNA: TGTGCCAGCAGAGGGACCGCCACCGGGGAGCTGTTTTTT. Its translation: CASRGTATGELFF.

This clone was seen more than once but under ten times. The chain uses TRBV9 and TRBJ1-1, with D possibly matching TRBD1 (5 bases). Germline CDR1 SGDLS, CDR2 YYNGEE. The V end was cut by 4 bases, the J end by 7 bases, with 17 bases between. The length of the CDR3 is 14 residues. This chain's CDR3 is CASSTRGTGNEAFF. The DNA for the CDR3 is TGTGCCAGCAGCACCCGGGGGACGGGAAATGAAGCTTTCTTT.

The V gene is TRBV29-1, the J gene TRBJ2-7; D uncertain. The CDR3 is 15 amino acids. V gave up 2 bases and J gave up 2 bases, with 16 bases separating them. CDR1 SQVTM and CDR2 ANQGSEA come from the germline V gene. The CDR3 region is CSVELTVQSTYEQYF. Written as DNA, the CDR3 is TGCAGCGTTGAACTTACGGTGCAATCCACCTACGAGCAGTACTTC.

The DNA for the CDR3 is TGCGCCAGCAGCCAAGGACAGGAGAACTATGGCTACACCTTC. It translates to CASSQGQENYGYTF. The rearrangement links TRBV4-3 to TRBJ1-2; D possibly corresponds to TRBD1 (6 bases). V lost 1 base and J 2 bases, leaving 8 bases between the germline ends. Germline-derived CDR1 and CDR2 are LGHNA and YSLEER. The CDR3 length is 14 residues.

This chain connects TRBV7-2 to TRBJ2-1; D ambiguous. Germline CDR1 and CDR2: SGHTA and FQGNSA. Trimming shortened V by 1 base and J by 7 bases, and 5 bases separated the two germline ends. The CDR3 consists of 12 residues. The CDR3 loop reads CASSLEWNEQFF. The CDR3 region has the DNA TGTGCCAGCAGCTTAGAGTGGAATGAGCAGTTCTTC.

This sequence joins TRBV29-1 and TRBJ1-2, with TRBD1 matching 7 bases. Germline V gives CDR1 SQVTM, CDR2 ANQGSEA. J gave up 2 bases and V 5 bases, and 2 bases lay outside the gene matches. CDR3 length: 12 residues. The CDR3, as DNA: TGCAGCGTTCGGGACAGCAACTATGGCTACACCTTC. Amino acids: CSVRDSNYGYTF.

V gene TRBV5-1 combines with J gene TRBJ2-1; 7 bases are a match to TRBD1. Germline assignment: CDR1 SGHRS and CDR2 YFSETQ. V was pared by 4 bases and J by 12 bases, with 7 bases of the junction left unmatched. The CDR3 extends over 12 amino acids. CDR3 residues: CASSHDRVSQFF. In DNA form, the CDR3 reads TGCGCCAGCAGCCACGACAGGGTATCGCAGTTCTTC.

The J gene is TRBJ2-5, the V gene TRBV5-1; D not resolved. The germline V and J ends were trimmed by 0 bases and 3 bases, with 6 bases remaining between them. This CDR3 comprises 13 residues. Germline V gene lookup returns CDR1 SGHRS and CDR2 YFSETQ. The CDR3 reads CASSLAPKETQYF. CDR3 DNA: TGCGCCAGCAGCTTGGCCCCAAAAGAGACCCAGTACTTC.

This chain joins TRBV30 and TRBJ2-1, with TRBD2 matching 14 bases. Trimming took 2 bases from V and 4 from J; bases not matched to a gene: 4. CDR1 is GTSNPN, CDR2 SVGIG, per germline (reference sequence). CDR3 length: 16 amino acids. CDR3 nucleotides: TGTGCCTGGAGTCCCGGGACTAGCGGGGGATACAATGAGCAGTTCTTC. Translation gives CAWSPGTSGGYNEQFF.

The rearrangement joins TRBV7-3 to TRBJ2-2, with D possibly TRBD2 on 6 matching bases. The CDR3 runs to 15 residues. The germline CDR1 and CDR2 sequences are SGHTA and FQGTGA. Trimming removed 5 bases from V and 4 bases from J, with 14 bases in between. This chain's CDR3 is CASSRGLTGTGELFF. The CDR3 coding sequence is TGTGCCAGCAGCCGTGGACTAACGGGCACCGGGGAGCTGTTTTTT.

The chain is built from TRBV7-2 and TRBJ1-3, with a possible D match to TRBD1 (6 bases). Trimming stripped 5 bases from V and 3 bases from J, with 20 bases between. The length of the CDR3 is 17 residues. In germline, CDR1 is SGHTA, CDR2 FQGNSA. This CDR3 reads CASSRSDRGAGGNTIYF. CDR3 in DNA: TGTGCCAGCAGCCGTAGTGACCGGGGGGCTGGTGGAAACACCATATATTTT.

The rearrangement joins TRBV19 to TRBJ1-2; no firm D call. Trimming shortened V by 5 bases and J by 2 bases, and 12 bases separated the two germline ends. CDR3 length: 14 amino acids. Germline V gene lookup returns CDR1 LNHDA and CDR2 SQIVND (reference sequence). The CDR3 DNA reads TGTGCCAGTAGTCCTACGACGGCAAACTATGGCTACACCTTC. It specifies CASSPTTANYGYTF.

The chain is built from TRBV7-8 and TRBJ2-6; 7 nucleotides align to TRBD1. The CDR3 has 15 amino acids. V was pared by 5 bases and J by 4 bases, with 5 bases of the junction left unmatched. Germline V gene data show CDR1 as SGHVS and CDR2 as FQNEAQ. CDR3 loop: CASSRTGDGANVLTF. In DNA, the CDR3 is TGTGCCAGCAGCCGAACAGGGGACGGGGCCAACGTCCTGACTTTC.

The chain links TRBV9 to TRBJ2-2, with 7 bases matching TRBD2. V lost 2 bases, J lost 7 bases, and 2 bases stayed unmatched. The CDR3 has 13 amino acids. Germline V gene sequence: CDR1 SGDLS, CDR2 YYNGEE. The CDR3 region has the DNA TGTGCCAGCAGCGTGGGAGGGGTCGGGGAGCTGTTTTTT. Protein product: CASSVGGVGELFF. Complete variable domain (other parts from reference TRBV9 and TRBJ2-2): DSGVTQTPKHLITATGQRVTLRCSPRSGDLSVYWYQQSLDQGLQFLIQYYNGEERAKGNILERFSAQQFPDLHSELNLSSLELGDSALYFCASSVGGVGELFFGEGSRLTVL.

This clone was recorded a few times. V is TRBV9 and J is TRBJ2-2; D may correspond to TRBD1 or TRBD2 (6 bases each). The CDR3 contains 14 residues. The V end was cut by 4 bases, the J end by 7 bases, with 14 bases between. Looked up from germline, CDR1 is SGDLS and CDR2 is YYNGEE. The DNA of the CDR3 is TGTGCCAGCAGCCCCCAACAGGGACTCGGGGAGCTGTTTTTT. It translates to CASSPQQGLGELFF.

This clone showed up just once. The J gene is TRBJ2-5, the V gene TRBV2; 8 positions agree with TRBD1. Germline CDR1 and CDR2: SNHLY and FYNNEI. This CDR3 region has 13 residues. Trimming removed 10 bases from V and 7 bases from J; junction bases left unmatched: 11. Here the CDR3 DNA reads TGTGCCACCTTCGACAGGGGCAAGGCGACCCAGTACTTC. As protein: CATFDRGKATQYF.